The rows below give T cell receptor beta chains drawn from one sample of a study of regulatory T cells in long-lasting Graves disease. TCRdb independently ran MiXCR on the multiplex PCR reads; one entry per CDR3 protein. The table lists around 400,000 distinct CDR3 sequences, roughly a quarter of them singletons. The specimen comprised peripheral blood mononuclear cells (PBMCs), sampled when the disease was refractory, from a patient treated with antithyroid drugs. The source is a female donor with Graves disease. Both conserved end residues are part of each CDR3. The D gene is left open where the match is weak. Size values are once, few and many counts, or a class for expanded clones, and some rows have none.

V gene	J gene	clone size	D gene	CDR3 DNA	CDR3 protein
TRBV11-1	TRBJ1-1	few	-	TGTGCCAGCAGCTTAGCGGCCTCCACGAACACTGAAGCTTTCTTT	CASSLAASTNTEAFF
TRBV29-1	TRBJ2-2	-	-	TGCAGCGTTGATTTACAGAACACCGGGGAGCTGTTTTTT	CSVDLQNTGELFF
TRBV20-1	TRBJ2-5	many	TRBD1	TGCAGTGCTAGACCAAGGACAGGGGATAAATGGGAGACCCAGTACTTC	CSARPRTGDKWETQYF
TRBV28	TRBJ2-2	few	TRBD2	TGTGCCAGCACCTACCCTACCGGGACTACGAACACCGGGGAGCTGTTTTTT	CASTYPTGTTNTGELFF
TRBV7-9	TRBJ1-1	few	-	TGTGCCTCTAGGGAGATTGAAGCTTTCTTT	CASREIEAFF
TRBV6-5	TRBJ2-7	many	-	TGTGCCAGCAGTTACGGGGTCGGATCCTACGAGCAGTACTTC	CASSYGVGSYEQYF
TRBV20-1	TRBJ1-1	many	TRBD1	TGCAGTGCTAGAGTCGTACAAGGGACAGCCACTGAAGCTTTCTTT	CSARVVQGTATEAFF
TRBV7-2	TRBJ1-1	many	TRBD1	TGTGCCAGCAGTCCTCAGGGAGCACAGGGGATGAACACTGAAGCTTTCTTT	CASSPQGAQGMNTEAFF
TRBV6-2/TRBV6-3	TRBJ1-1	few	-	TGTGCCAGCAGGGCTTCAAGGAACACTGAAGCTTTCTTT	CASRASRNTEAFF
TRBV6-2/TRBV6-3	TRBJ2-7	-	TRBD1	TGTGCCAGCATCGCCGGGACAGGGCGTCCTGGCGAGCAGTACTTC	CASIAGTGRPGEQYF
TRBV6-1	TRBJ2-7	few	TRBD2	TGTGCCAGCACCCTAGCGGGAGTTAGTATCGAGCAGTACTTC	CASTLAGVSIEQYF
TRBV6-1	TRBJ1-1	few	TRBD1	TGTGCCAGCAGCCACAGGGGGTTCCCTGAAGCTTTCTTT	CASSHRGFPEAFF
TRBV6-1	TRBJ2-7	few	TRBD2	TGTGCCAGCAGGAAAAGCGGGACTACCTACGAGCAGTACTTC	CASRKSGTTYEQYF
TRBV5-1	TRBJ2-7	-	-	TGCGCCAGCCGGGACGTCGCGAGCTACGAGCAGTACTTC	CASRDVASYEQYF
TRBV28	TRBJ2-7	many	-	TGTGCCAGCTACGGTGGAACCTACGAGCAGTACTTC	CASYGGTYEQYF
TRBV4-2	TRBJ2-4	-	TRBD1	TGTGCCAGCAGCCAAGAGAGACAGGGGGCTGTTGGCAAAAACATTCAGTACTTC	CASSQERQGAVGKNIQYF